These T cell receptor beta chains were read from a single sample in a study of T cell repertoires in cytomegalovirus infection. Their antigen targets remain unknown. MiXCR was run by TCRdb on the reads, yielding one entry per CDR3 protein. The sample consists of hundreds of thousands of distinct CDR3 sequences, around a third of them appearing once. Specimen: cultured PBMCs, collected from culture after CMV antigen stimulation. The receptors were gathered from a human donor in good health (CMV status not recorded). Some clones in this sample may be carry-over from other donors' samples. The CDR3 runs from the conserved cysteine through the conserved F or W. A D gene is named only where the DNA matches it firmly. Size tells how often a clone was seen (once, few, many) or the class of an expanded clone, and some rows leave it out.

few TRBJ1-6 . TRBV12-3/TRBV12-4 CASSATTTGILSPLHF TGTGCCAGCAGTGCCACAACGACGGGTATACTTTCACCCCTCCACTTT
once TRBJ1-5 TRBD1 TRBV19 CASRDRGINNQPQHF TGTGCCAGCCGGGACAGGGGAATTAACAATCAGCCCCAGCATTTT
. TRBJ1-5 . TRBV6-2/TRBV6-3 CASSNSANQPQHF TGTGCCAGCAGTAACTCAGCCAATCAGCCCCAGCATTTT
many TRBJ2-5 . TRBV7-2 CASSLLAGPQETQYF TGTGCCAGCAGCTTACTCGCGGGCCCCCAAGAGACCCAGTACTTC
few TRBJ2-3 TRBD1 TRBV24-1 CATAPGQGYTDTQYF TGTGCCACCGCACCGGGACAGGGATACACAGATACGCAGTATTTT
. TRBJ2-3 TRBD1 TRBV20-1 CSATPGQPTDTQYF TGCAGTGCTACCCCGGGACAGCCCACAGATACGCAGTATTTT
. TRBJ2-7 . TRBV20-1 CSARDLARSFNEQYF TGCAGTGCTAGAGACCTGGCCCGGTCTTTCAACGAGCAGTACTTC
. TRBJ1-2 . TRBV28 CASSPPTGAYGYTF TGTGCCAGCAGTCCTCCGACCGGGGCCTATGGCTACACCTTC
. TRBJ1-6 . TRBV5-4 CASSFGRGGSPLHF TGTGCCAGCAGCTTCGGGCGGGGGGGTTCACCCCTCCACTTT
once TRBJ2-7 TRBD1 TRBV6-6 CASSSRRQGHEQYF TGTGCCAGCAGTTCTCGACGACAGGGACACGAGCAGTACTTC
. TRBJ2-7 TRBD2 TRBV6-2/TRBV6-3 CASSKQAGYSYEQYF TGTGCCAGCAGTAAACAAGCGGGGTACTCCTACGAGCAGTACTTC
few TRBJ1-1 . TRBV5-8 CASSLGSTPLLEAFF TGTGCCAGCAGCTTGGGCTCCACCCCGCTCCTTGAAGCTTTCTTT
. TRBJ2-4 . TRBV7-6 CASSPQRGAKNIQYF TGTGCCAGCAGCCCCCAGAGGGGGGCCAAAAACATTCAGTACTTC
. TRBJ2-1 TRBD2 TRBV7-9 CASSQTSGIHEQFF TGTGCCAGCAGCCAGACTAGCGGGATACATGAGCAGTTCTTC
. TRBJ1-1 TRBD1 TRBV4-2 CASSQPTGGGEAFF TGTGCCAGCAGCCAACCCACAGGGGGGGGTGAAGCTTTCTTT